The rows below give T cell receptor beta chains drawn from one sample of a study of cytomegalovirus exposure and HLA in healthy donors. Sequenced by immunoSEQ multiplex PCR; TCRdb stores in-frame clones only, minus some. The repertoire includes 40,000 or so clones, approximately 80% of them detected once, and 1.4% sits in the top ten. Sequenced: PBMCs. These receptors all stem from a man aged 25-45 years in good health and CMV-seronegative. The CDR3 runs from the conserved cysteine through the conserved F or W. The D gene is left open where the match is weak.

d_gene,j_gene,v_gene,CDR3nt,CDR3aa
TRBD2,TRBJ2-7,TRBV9,TGTGCCAGCAGCGTAGATGGACTAGGGTACGAGCAGTACTTC,CASSVDGLGYEQYF
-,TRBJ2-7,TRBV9,TGTGCCAGCAGCGTTGCGAGCTCCTACGAGCAGTACTTC,CASSVASSYEQYF
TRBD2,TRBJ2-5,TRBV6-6,TGTGCCAGCAGGCCAAGGAGACTAGCGGGAGAAGAGACCCAGTACTTC,CASRPRRLAGEETQYF
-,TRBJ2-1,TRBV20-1,TGCAGTGCTAGTTTGCTGGCTGAGCAGTTCTTC,CSASLLAEQFF
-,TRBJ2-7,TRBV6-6,TGTGCCAGCAGTCCGCTAAGCTCCTACGAGCAGTACTTC,CASSPLSSYEQYF
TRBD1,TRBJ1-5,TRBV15,TGTGCCACCAGCAGCAGACAGGGGCTCGGTCAGCCCCAGCATTTT,CATSSRQGLGQPQHF
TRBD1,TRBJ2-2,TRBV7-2,TGTGCCAGCAGCTTATTTGGGACAGGGAACACCGGGGAGCTGTTTTTT,CASSLFGTGNTGELFF
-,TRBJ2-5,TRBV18,TGTGCCAGCTCACGATATCTGAATGCGGAGACCCAGTACTTC,CASSRYLNAETQYF
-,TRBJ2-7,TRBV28,TGTGCCAGCAGGCTACAGGGCTCTCGGAACTACGAGCAGTACTTC,CASRLQGSRNYEQYF
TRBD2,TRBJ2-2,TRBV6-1,TGTGCCAGCGGGGTCGGGGGGGGCTGGACGGGGGAGCTGTTTTTT,CASGVGGGWTGELFF
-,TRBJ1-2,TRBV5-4,TGTGCCAGCAGCAATAAAATGGGGGGATTTGGCTATGGCTACACCTTC,CASSNKMGGFGYGYTF
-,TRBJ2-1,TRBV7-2,TGTGCCAGCAGCTTAGATTTGCAGGGAAAGTTCTTC,CASSLDLQGKFF
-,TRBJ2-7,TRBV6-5,TGTGCCAGCACCCGGGCGGGTGCCTACGAGCAGTACTTC,CASTRAGAYEQYF
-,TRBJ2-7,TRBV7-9,TGTGCCAGCAGCTTAGGGCGGAACAACTACGAGCAGTACTTC,CASSLGRNNYEQYF
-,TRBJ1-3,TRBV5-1,TGCGCCAGCAGCTCGTCGGGAGACGGAAACACCATATATTTT,CASSSSGDGNTIYF
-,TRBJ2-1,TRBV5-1,TGCGCCAGCAGCACTAACACGGGGTACAATGAGCAGTTCTTC,CASSTNTGYNEQFF
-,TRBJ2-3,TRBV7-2,TGTGCCAGCAGCCCGCAGACTAGGAGGATTACAGATACGCAGTATTTT,CASSPQTRRITDTQYF
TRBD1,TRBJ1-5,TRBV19,TGTGCCAGTAGTGGCCCGGGACAGGGTAGGTATCAGCCCCAGCATTTT,CASSGPGQGRYQPQHF
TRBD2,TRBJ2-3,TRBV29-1,TGCAGCGTTGGTGCGGGAGTGTCAGATACGCAGTATTTT,CSVGAGVSDTQYF
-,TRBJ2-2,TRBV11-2,TGTGCCAGCAGCTCCTATGGGAACACCGGGGAGCTGTTTTTT,CASSSYGNTGELFF
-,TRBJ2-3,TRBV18,TGTGCCAGCTCACCAGCGGGGGCTAGCACAGATACGCAGTATTTT,CASSPAGASTDTQYF
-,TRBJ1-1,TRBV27,TGTGCCAGCAGTACACAGGGCACTGAAGCTTTCTTT,CASSTQGTEAFF
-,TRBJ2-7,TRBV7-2,TGTGCCAGCAGCTGGGAGTCCGAGCAGTACTTC,CASSWESEQYF